This T cell receptor beta chain was captured in a study of blood T cell repertoires in COVID-19. Study-level background: COVID-19 samples, acute and convalescent, were from the United States, Italy and Spain.

The germline V gene encodes CDR1 LNHDA and CDR2 SQIVND (reference sequence). This CDR3 has 15 amino acids. V lost 4 bases to trimming and J lost 0 bases, with 12 bases between them. TCRdb's table, derived via immunoSEQ multiplex PCR, lists solely in-frame clones and lacks some. The data contain about 140,000 clones, under 90% of them singletons. This chain links TRBV19 with TRBJ1-1; D perhaps matches TRBD1 (5 bases). The receptor comes from a woman aged 80 or older in a cohort sampled during active or convalescent COVID-19. The sample was peripheral blood. DNA for the CDR3: TGTGCCAGTAGTACAGCATCGACAGTGAACACTGAAGCTTTCTTT. Encoded protein: CASSTASTVNTEAFF.